A selection of T cell receptor beta chains follows, all from one sample in a study of T cells in Graves' hyperthyroidism and ophthalmopathy. TCRdb processed the multiplex PCR reads anew with MiXCR; each CDR3 protein has one entry. The sample includes about 380,000 distinct CDR3 sequences, 15% to 20% of them seen just once. Input material: blood. Source of these receptors: a man between 18 and 29 years old with Graves' ophthalmopathy. Both conserved end residues are part of each CDR3. The D gene is left open where the match is weak. Clone size is given for some rows only: seen once, a few or many times, or a class if the clone is expanded.

V	size	D	J	DNA	CDR3
TRBV27	NA	NA	TRBJ2-1	TGTGCCAGCAGTTTAAAGACGAATGAGCAGTTCTTC	CASSLKTNEQFF
TRBV2	few	NA	TRBJ1-3	TGTGCCAGCAGTGGACGGACCGACGGAAACACCATATATTTT	CASSGRTDGNTIYF
TRBV10-2	NA	TRBD1	TRBJ1-5	TGCGCCAGCAGTGCCGGACAGGGTGGGACCCCAAGAGGGGGTCAGCCCCAGCATTTT	CASSAGQGGTPRGGQPQHF
TRBV28	many	NA	TRBJ2-4	TGTGCCAGCAGTTCCCCGAGAGCTCTAGCCAAAAACATTCAGTACTTC	CASSSPRALAKNIQYF
TRBV29-1	NA	NA	TRBJ2-1	TGCAGCGTTGAAGATTATGGTTTGGGTGAGCAGTTCTTC	CSVEDYGLGEQFF
TRBV9	once	TRBD2	TRBJ2-3	TGTGCCAGCAGCTTTCTAGCGGGGGCGGGAGATACGCAGTATTTT	CASSFLAGAGDTQYF
TRBV11-2	many	NA	TRBJ1-1	TGTGCCAGCCGGGGGGGGCAGCAAGCTTTCTTT	CASRGGQQAFF
TRBV6-5	NA	NA	TRBJ1-1	TGTGCCAGCAGTTACCGGACGGCCACCGAAGCTTTCTTT	CASSYRTATEAFF
TRBV12-3/TRBV12-4	many	TRBD2	TRBJ2-5	TGTGCCAGCAGCCCGACTAGCGGGGGTTCCCAAGAGACCCAGTACTTC	CASSPTSGGSQETQYF
TRBV19	few	TRBD1	TRBJ2-3	TGTGCCAGTAGGGGACAGGGTTGGGGCACAGATACGCAGTATTTT	CASRGQGWGTDTQYF
TRBV6-5	NA	NA	TRBJ1-6	TGTGCCAGCAGTTACTCGATGGGGCCCGATTCACCCCTCCACTTT	CASSYSMGPDSPLHF
TRBV12-3/TRBV12-4	few	NA	TRBJ2-7	TGTGCCAGCAGTCCCCCCCCCAGGTACGAGCAGTACTTC	CASSPPPRYEQYF
TRBV7-6	few	TRBD1	TRBJ1-6	TGTGCCAGCAGCTCCAGACAGGGGCGCGACGAACCCCTCCACTTT	CASSSRQGRDEPLHF
TRBV27	few	NA	TRBJ2-1	TGTGCCAGCAGTTTCATCCCGGTACGGAGGGGCGATGAGCAGTTCTTC	CASSFIPVRRGDEQFF
TRBV6-1	many	TRBD2	TRBJ2-7	TGTGCCAGCAGTTTACTTAGCGGGGCAGCCTACGAGCAGTACTTC	CASSLLSGAAYEQYF
TRBV7-2	NA	NA	TRBJ1-2	TGTGCCAGCAGTCTAGGGGCTGGCTACACCTTC	CASSLGAGYTF
TRBV11-2	many	TRBD2	TRBJ2-1	TGTGCCAGCAGCCGACGGGGCGGGGGGCCTCTCAATGAGCAGTTCTTC	CASSRRGGGPLNEQFF
TRBV5-6	few	NA	TRBJ1-2	TGTGCCAGCAGCTTACTACAGATTGCGGGATCCTATGGCTACACCTTC	CASSLLQIAGSYGYTF
TRBV3-1	many	NA	TRBJ2-5	TGTGCCGCAAGAGACCTCCAAGAGACCCAGTACTTC	CAARDLQETQYF
TRBV9	NA	NA	TRBJ1-1	TGTGCCAGCAGCGTAGGGGCGGGCACTGAAGCTTTCTTT	CASSVGAGTEAFF
TRBV11-2	NA	NA	TRBJ2-7	TGTGCCAGCAGCTCCCTCCGGGGTCCCCGTGAAGAGCAGTACTTC	CASSSLRGPREEQYF
TRBV4-2	few	TRBD1	TRBJ1-1	TGTGCCAGCAGCCAACAAGCCGGGACAGGGAACACTGAAGCTTTCTTT	CASSQQAGTGNTEAFF
TRBV5-1	few	NA	TRBJ2-7	TGCGCCAGCAGCTTGGAGGATTCGAGGAATACCTACGAGCAGTACTTC	CASSLEDSRNTYEQYF
TRBV10-3	many	TRBD1	TRBJ2-5	TGTGCCATAGGACAGGGTCAAGGCCAAGAGACCCAGTACTTC	CAIGQGQGQETQYF
TRBV20-1	NA	NA	TRBJ1-2	TGCAGTGCCTGGGGCAGGAACTATGGCTACACCTTC	CSAWGRNYGYTF
TRBV12-3/TRBV12-4	NA	TRBD1	TRBJ2-7	TGTGCCAGCAAGTTCGGGACAGGGTCCTACGAGCAGTACTTC	CASKFGTGSYEQYF
TRBV27	many	NA	TRBJ2-7	TGTGCCAGCAGTTTCTCAGGGGGGAGCTCCTACGAGCAGTACTTC	CASSFSGGSSYEQYF
TRBV7-3	NA	TRBD2	TRBJ2-5	TGTGCCAGCAGCGAAACCGGGACTAGCGGGGGGACCCAGTACTTC	CASSETGTSGGTQYF
TRBV4-1	NA	NA	TRBJ1-1	TGCGCCAGCAGCCAAGTTTCCGCGAGAGCTTTCTTT	CASSQVSARAFF
TRBV3-1	many	NA	TRBJ1-1	TGTGCCAGCAGCCAAGTGCTGGGCGGCACTGAAGCTTTCTTT	CASSQVLGGTEAFF
TRBV12-3/TRBV12-4	many	TRBD1	TRBJ1-6	TGTGCCAGCAGTTTCCGCCTAGGACAGGGTGTTCCCCTCCACTTT	CASSFRLGQGVPLHF
TRBV19	many	NA	TRBJ1-1	TGTGCCAGTAGTATAGATTGGTGGCGGCACACTGAAGCTTTCTTT	CASSIDWWRHTEAFF
TRBV28	NA	NA	TRBJ1-1	TGTGCCAGCAGTGAATACAACAGGGACACTGAAGCTTTCTTT	CASSEYNRDTEAFF
TRBV28	NA	NA	TRBJ1-2	TGTGCCAGCGGCCCCCAGGGGATTGGCTACACCTTC	CASGPQGIGYTF
TRBV2	many	NA	TRBJ2-7	TGTGCCAGCAGGGGGGCCTCCTACGAGCAGTACTTC	CASRGASYEQYF
TRBV5-1	many	NA	TRBJ1-1	TGCGCCAGCAGCTTGGTCCCGGGAAACACTGAAGCTTTCTTT	CASSLVPGNTEAFF
TRBV20-1	many	NA	TRBJ2-1	TGCAGTGCTCGCAGGGGCCGGGACAATGAGCAGTTCTTC	CSARRGRDNEQFF
TRBV11-2	NA	NA	TRBJ2-1	TGTGCCAGCAGCTTAGGGTCGGGACTTTACAATGAGCAGTTCTTC	CASSLGSGLYNEQFF
TRBV3-1	NA	NA	TRBJ2-3	TGTGCCAGCAGCCAAAGACTAGGCACAGATACGCAGTATTTT	CASSQRLGTDTQYF
TRBV6-1	NA	NA	TRBJ1-4	TGTGCCAGCAGCCCTGTGGGTTTGGGTAATGAAAAACTGTTTTTT	CASSPVGLGNEKLFF
TRBV9	NA	TRBD2	TRBJ2-1	TGTGCCAGCAGCGTAGAACTAGCGGGGGCCAGGAGCTCCTACAATGAGCAGTTCTTC	CASSVELAGARSSYNEQFF
TRBV28	NA	NA	TRBJ1-1	TGTGCCAGCAGTAGAGTCAGGGATGGCACTGAAGCTTTCTTT	CASSRVRDGTEAFF